This TCR beta chain was recorded in a study of T cells in Graves' hyperthyroidism and ophthalmopathy. On the study more broadly: Peripheral blood was collected at initial diagnosis, before any treatment.

The sample holds many counts of this clonotype. The antigen is undetermined. Study observations and caveats: Most expanded thyroid clonotypes above 0.001 also appeared in blood.

The V gene's germline CDR1 is SGHTA and CDR2 FQGNSA. Trimming took 5 bases from V and 1 from J; bases not matched to a gene: 7. The CDR3 loop spans 15 amino acids. Amplification targeted TCR beta CDR3 regions from RNA transcripts. First-round RT-PCR with HTBI primers amplified the TCR CDR3 region. TCRdb fed the multiplex PCR reads into MiXCR, producing one record per CDR3 protein. The profile shows roughly 600,000 distinct CDR3 sequences, 14% of them singletons. Uncontrolled infections, other autoimmune diseases, pregnancy or lactation led to exclusion of patients. Sequences were obtained from blood. The TCR was taken from a woman aged 50 to 65 with Graves' ophthalmopathy. The chain employs TRBV7-2 and TRBJ2-5; 7 bases agree with TRBD2. This CDR3 is CASSRDYRLQETQYF. DNA for the CDR3: TGTGCCAGCAGCAGGGACTATAGACTCCAAGAGACCCAGTACTTC.